This passage covers 24 T cell receptor beta chains from one sample sequenced in a study of T-cell memory formation after mild COVID-19 (dated by TCRdb to the early 2020s). Libraries were built with 5' RACE. For sequencing, an Illumina NovaSeq 6000 was employed. TCRdb handled the public reads itself, with Q25 trimming in fastp and clone calling in MiXCR, and kept productive beta chains. Merged by CDR3 protein, the rows form single entries marked with the most common genes and DNA. The sample includes a few hundred thousand distinct CDR3 sequences, with roughly 21% observed a single time. Together, the top ten hold about an eighth of the sample. The source material was PBMCs or a T cell subset sorted from them (not recorded which). The source of these receptors is an adult woman who had mild COVID-19 (a few samples of this study predate the infection). The sample titles of this study are shuffled in the database, so cell type and time point are left out; the donor was told from shared clones.

The chain recombines TRBV4-2 with TRBJ1-6; TRBD1 is a possible D gene (6 bases). This CDR3 is 15 amino acids long. V was cut by 1 base and J by 5 bases, with 9 bases left in between. The V gene's germline CDR1 is LGHNA and CDR2 YNFKEQ. The CDR3 sequence is CASSQVDRNNSPLHF. DNA of the CDR3: TGTGCCAGCAGCCAAGTCGACAGGAATAATTCACCCCTCCACTTT.

This clonotype was seen more than once but under ten times. The gene calls are TRBV20-1 and TRBJ2-5, with TRBD1 matching 10 bases. Losses at the gene ends were 3 bases for V and 6 bases for J; bases not matched to a gene: 10. Looked up from germline, CDR1 is DFQATT and CDR2 is SNEGSKA (reference sequence). The CDR3 runs 15 residues. CDR3: CSASLGTGVYKTQYF. CDR3 nucleotide sequence: TGCAGTGCTAGCCTCGGGACAGGGGTGTACAAGACCCAGTACTTC.

This clonotype was seen ten or more times. V gene TRBV20-1 combines with J gene TRBJ1-5; D unclear. This CDR3 contains 15 residues. The V gene lost 6 bases and the J gene lost 2 bases, with 17 bases spanning the gap. Germline-derived CDR1 and CDR2 are DFQATT and SNEGSKA (reference sequence). CDR3 amino acids: CSARSPRAGNQPQHF. As DNA, the CDR3 is TGCAGTGCGAGAAGCCCCCGGGCAGGCAATCAGCCCCAGCATTTT.

To note about this clonotype: An end of the junction differs from the germline gene, which may be a read error. This chain connects TRBV6-2 or TRBV6-3 to TRBJ2-7; 9 positions match TRBD1. The CDR3 spans 14 residues. In germline, CDR1 is MNHEY, CDR2 SVGEGT. The CDR3 loop reads CASRFGTGKMMQYF. DNA for the CDR3: TGTGCAAGCAGATTCGGGACAGGGAAAATGATGCAGTACTTC.

This clonotype has more than one count but fewer than ten. This rearrangement joins TRBV15 to TRBJ2-1; D gene uncertain. The germline CDR1 and CDR2 sequences are LNHNV and YYDKDF (reference sequence). V was pared by 1 base and J by 2 bases, with 12 bases between. The CDR3 spans 16 residues. For the CDR3, the DNA is TGTGCCACCAGCAGAGTAGACCCAAGGCCCTACAATGAGCAGTTCTTC. Translation: CATSRVDPRPYNEQFF.

The genes are TRBV7-3 and TRBJ2-5, with D perhaps matching TRBD1 (5 bases). Germline-derived CDR1 and CDR2 are SGHTA and FQGTGA. V lost 3 bases, J lost 5 bases, and 13 bases lay in between. This CDR3 spans 14 amino acids. DNA for the CDR3: TGTGCCAGCAGCTTTGGTAGGGGTTTTGAGACCCAGTACTTC. Protein: CASSFGRGFETQYF.

This clonotype was seen more than once but under ten times. V is TRBV5-5 and J is TRBJ1-2; D gene ambiguous. The CDR3 contains 15 residues. V lost 0 bases and J 2 bases, leaving 11 bases between the germline ends. Per the germline V gene, CDR1 is SGHKS and CDR2 is YYEKEE (reference sequence). CDR3 sequence: CASSLAGSPNYGYTF. In DNA form, the CDR3 reads TGTGCCAGCAGCTTGGCGGGCAGCCCAAACTATGGCTACACCTTC. Together with reference TRBV5-5 and TRBJ1-2, the CDR3 gives the full variable domain: DAGVTQSPTHLIKTRGQQVTLRCSPISGHKSVSWYQQVLGQGPQFIFQYYEKEERGRGNFPDRFSARQFPNYSSELNVNALLLGDSALYLCASSLAGSPNYGYTFGSGTRLTVV.

The chain carries TRBV12-3 or TRBV12-4 and TRBJ1-6; 7 bases map to TRBD1. The CDR3 contains 16 residues. J lost 10 bases, V lost 6 bases, and 15 bases had no gene match. CDR3 DNA: TGTGCCAGCAGCACCCGGACAGGCGTCGGGGTCTCACCCCTCCACTTT. It yields the protein CASSTRTGVGVSPLHF.

The V gene is TRBV12-3 or TRBV12-4, the J gene TRBJ1-1; TRBD1 matches at 7 bases. V was pared by 5 bases and J by 8 bases, with 8 bases of the junction left unmatched. This CDR3 region has 13 residues. CDR3 sequence reads: CASSHNRGSEAFF. For the CDR3, the DNA is TGTGCCAGCAGTCATAACAGGGGATCAGAAGCTTTCTTT.

This clonotype was counted only a few times. V and J are TRBV12-3 or TRBV12-4 and TRBJ2-1; the D gene is possibly TRBD1 (7 bases). The CDR3 is made up of 16 amino acids. V lost 6 bases to trimming and J lost 4 bases, with 19 bases between them. The chain's CDR3 is CASSPRGGTAYNEQFF. For the CDR3, the DNA is TGTGCCAGCAGCCCCCGAGGGGGGACAGCGTACAATGAGCAGTTCTTC.

The chain carries TRBV29-1 and TRBJ2-6; 12 bases line up with TRBD2. J lost 4 bases, V lost 2 bases, and 6 bases had no gene match. This CDR3 is 17 amino acids long. Germline CDR1 is SQVTM and CDR2 is ANQGSEA. This chain's CDR3 is CSVETSGRTPGANVLTF. CDR3 sequence (DNA): TGCAGCGTTGAAACTAGCGGGAGGACCCCGGGGGCCAACGTCCTGACTTTC.

This clonotype was seen only a few times. V is TRBV10-3 and J is TRBJ2-1, with 7 positions matching TRBD2. The CDR3 consists of 16 residues. CDR1 and CDR2 from the germline V gene are ENHRY and SYGVKD. V gave up 6 bases and J gave up 9 bases; unmatched junction bases: 17. The CDR3 here is CAIRDYLGLDTGEQFF. CDR3 bases: TGTGCCATCAGAGACTACCTTGGACTAGATACCGGTGAGCAGTTCTTC.

This chain links TRBV6-2 or TRBV6-3 with TRBJ2-3, with D maybe TRBD1 (6 bases). Between the trimmed V and J ends, which lost 6 bases and 0 bases, there was a span of 7 bases. The CDR3 spans 13 residues. Germline V gives CDR1 MNHEY, CDR2 SVGEGT. The CDR3 protein is CASRGQSTDTQYF. The CDR3 DNA reads as TGTGCCAGCAGAGGACAGAGCACAGATACGCAGTATTTT.

J is TRBJ1-1 and V is TRBV11-2, with 8 bases lining up with TRBD1. CDR1 is SGHAT and CDR2 is FQNNGV in the germline V gene. The CDR3 covers 15 residues. V shed 5 bases and J 1 base; nucleotides not matched to a gene: 6. CDR3 sequence reads: CASSRGQGWNTEAFF. In DNA, the CDR3 is TGTGCCAGCAGCAGAGGACAGGGATGGAACACTGAAGCTTTCTTT.

This clonotype occurred a few times. This rearrangement joins TRBV13 to TRBJ1-1, with D uncertain. Germline lookup yields CDR1 PRHDT and CDR2 FYEKMQ (reference sequence). Trimming removed 5 bases at V and 4 bases at J, with 11 bases between. CDR3 length: 13 residues. The CDR3 protein is CASSVYSGTEAFF. Here the CDR3 DNA reads TGTGCCAGCAGCGTATATTCGGGCACTGAAGCTTTCTTT. Using reference TRBV13 and TRBJ1-1 for the parts outside the CDR3, the full variable domain is AAGVIQSPRHLIKEKRETATLKCYPIPRHDTVYWYQQGPGQDPQFLISFYEKMQSDKGSIPDRFSAQQFSDYHSELNMSSLELGDSALYFCASSVYSGTEAFFGQGTRLTVV.

This clonotype showed up just a few times. An end of the junction differs from the germline gene, which may be a read error. V gene TRBV12-3 or TRBV12-4 combines with J gene TRBJ1-3; D not resolved. This CDR3 is built from 11 residues. The CDR3: CASRVGYTIYF. CDR3 bases: TGTGCCAGCAGAGTTGGATACACCATATATTTT.

This clonotype has more than one count but fewer than ten. J is TRBJ2-1 and V is TRBV24-1; 12 bases fit TRBD2. There are 17 residues in the CDR3. With V trimmed by 12 bases and J by 3 bases, 14 bases remained unmatched. CDR1 is KGHDR and CDR2 is SFDVKD in the germline V gene. This CDR3 reads CAAGGGVTSGGYNEQFF. CDR3 coding DNA: TGTGCCGCTGGCGGGGGGGTGACTAGCGGGGGCTACAATGAGCAGTTCTTC.

This clonotype appeared a few times. The chain uses TRBV2 and TRBJ2-1; D is tentatively TRBD1 or TRBD2 (5 bases each). V was trimmed by 6 bases and J by 6 bases, leaving 12 bases between them. The CDR3 has 13 residues. The germline gives CDR1 SNHLY, CDR2 FYNNEI. CDR3 loop: CASRAGTTNEQFF. The CDR3 DNA reads TGTGCCAGCAGGGCCGGGACCACCAATGAGCAGTTCTTC.

This clonotype was detected a few times. In DNA, the CDR3 is TGTGCCAGCAGCCAGGGGGTTTGGGCTAGCGGGAGGGAGGGCTCCTACGAGCAGTACTTC. Protein: CASSQGVWASGREGSYEQYF. This sequence joins TRBV4-2 and TRBJ2-7; TRBD2 matches at 12 bases. Germline CDR1 LGHNA, CDR2 YNFKEQ. J lost 0 bases, V lost 3 bases, and 15 bases had no gene match. This CDR3 contains 20 residues.

This clonotype was counted a few times. This sequence joins TRBV7-9 and TRBJ2-5; no clear D gene. The length of the CDR3 is 12 residues. With 5 bases removed from V and 3 bases from J, the gap between germline ends came to 7 bases. From germline, CDR1 is SEHNR and CDR2 FQNEAQ (reference sequence). The CDR3: CASSRREETQYF. CDR3 DNA: TGTGCCAGCAGCCGACGGGAAGAGACCCAGTACTTC.

The chain has TRBV27 and TRBJ1-1, with TRBD1 identical over 7 bases. This CDR3 spans 17 amino acids. CDR1 is MNHEY, CDR2 SMNVEV, per germline (reference sequence). Trimming at V came to 3 bases and at J to 1 base, leaving 11 bases not matched to a gene. Here the CDR3 reads CASSFSPYRGENTEAFF. The CDR3 nucleotides are TGTGCCAGCAGTTTCTCCCCGTACAGGGGTGAGAACACTGAAGCTTTCTTT.

CDR3 nucleotide sequence: TGTGCCAGCAGCATAGCGGGGCTAGCCAAAAACATTCAGTACTTC. Translated: CASSIAGLAKNIQYF. The V and J genes are TRBV7-3 and TRBJ2-4; 8 bases map to TRBD2. This CDR3 spans 15 amino acids. The germline gives CDR1 SGHTA, CDR2 FQGTGA. The junction had 3 bases not matched to a gene; V was cut back by 5 bases and J by 0 bases.

V is TRBV24-1 and J is TRBJ1-1, with unresolved D. The V end was cut by 1 base, the J end by 4 bases, with 6 bases between. The CDR3 runs to 13 residues. Germline V gives CDR1 KGHDR, CDR2 SFDVKD. CDR3 DNA: TGTGCCACCAGTGATTTTGGGAGCACTGAAGCTTTCTTT. Amino acid sequence: CATSDFGSTEAFF.

This chain uses TRBV7-2 with TRBJ2-3; D is unclear. With 4 bases removed from V and 6 bases from J, the gap between germline ends came to 11 bases. CDR1 is SGHTA, CDR2 FQGNSA, per germline. The CDR3 runs 13 residues. The CDR3 sequence is CASSSTWTDTQYF. In DNA form, the CDR3 reads TGTGCCAGCAGCTCCACCTGGACGGATACGCAGTATTTT.